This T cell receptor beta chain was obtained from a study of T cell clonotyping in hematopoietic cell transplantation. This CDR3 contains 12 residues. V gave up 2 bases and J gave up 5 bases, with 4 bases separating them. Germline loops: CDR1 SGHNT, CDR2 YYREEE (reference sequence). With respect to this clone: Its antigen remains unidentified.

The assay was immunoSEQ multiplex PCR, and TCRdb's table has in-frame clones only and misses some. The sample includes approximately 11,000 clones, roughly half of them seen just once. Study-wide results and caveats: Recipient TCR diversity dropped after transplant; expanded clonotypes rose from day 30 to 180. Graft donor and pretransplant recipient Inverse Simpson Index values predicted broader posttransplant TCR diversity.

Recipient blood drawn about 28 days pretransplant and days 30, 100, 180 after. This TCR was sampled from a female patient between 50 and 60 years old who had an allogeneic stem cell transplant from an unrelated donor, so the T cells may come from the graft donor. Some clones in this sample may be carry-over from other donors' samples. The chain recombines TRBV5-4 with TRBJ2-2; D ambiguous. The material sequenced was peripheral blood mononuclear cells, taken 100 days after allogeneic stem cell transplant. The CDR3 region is CASSFETGELFF. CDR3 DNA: TGTGCCAGCAGCTTCGAGACCGGGGAGCTGTTTTTT.